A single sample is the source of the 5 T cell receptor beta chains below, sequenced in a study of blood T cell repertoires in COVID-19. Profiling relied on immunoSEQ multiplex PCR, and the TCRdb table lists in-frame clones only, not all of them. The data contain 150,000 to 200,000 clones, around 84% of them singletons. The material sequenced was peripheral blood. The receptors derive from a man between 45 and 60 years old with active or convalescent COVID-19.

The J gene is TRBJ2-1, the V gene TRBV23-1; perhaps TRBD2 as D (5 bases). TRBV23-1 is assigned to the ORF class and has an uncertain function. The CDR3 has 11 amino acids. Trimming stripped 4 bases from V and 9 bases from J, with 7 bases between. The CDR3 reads CASSPGCEQFF. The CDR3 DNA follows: TGCGCCAGCAGTCCGGGGTGTGAGCAGTTCTTC.

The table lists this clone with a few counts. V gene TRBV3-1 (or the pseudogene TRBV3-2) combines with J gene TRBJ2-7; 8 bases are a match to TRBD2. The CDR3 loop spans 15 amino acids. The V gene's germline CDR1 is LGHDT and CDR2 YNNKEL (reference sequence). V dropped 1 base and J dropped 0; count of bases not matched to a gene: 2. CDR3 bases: TGTGCCAGCAGCCAAGGGGCGGGGGGCTCCTACGAGCAGTACTTC. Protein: CASSQGAGGSYEQYF.

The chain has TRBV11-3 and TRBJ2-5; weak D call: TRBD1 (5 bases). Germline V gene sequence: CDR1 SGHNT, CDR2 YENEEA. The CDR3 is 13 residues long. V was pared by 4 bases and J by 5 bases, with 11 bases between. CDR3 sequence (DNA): TGTGCCAGCAGCTCAGGGATACAGGAGACCCAGTACTTC. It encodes CASSSGIQETQYF.

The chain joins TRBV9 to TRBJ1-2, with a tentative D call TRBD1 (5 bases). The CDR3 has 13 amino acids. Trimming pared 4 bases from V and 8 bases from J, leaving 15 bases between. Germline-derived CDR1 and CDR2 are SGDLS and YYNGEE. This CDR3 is CASSLNQGGGYTF. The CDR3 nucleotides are TGTGCCAGCAGCCTAAATCAGGGAGGAGGCTACACCTTC.

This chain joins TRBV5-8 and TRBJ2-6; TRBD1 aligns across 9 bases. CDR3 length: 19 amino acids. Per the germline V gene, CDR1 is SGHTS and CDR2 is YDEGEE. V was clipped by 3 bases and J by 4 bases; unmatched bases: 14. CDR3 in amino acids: CASSSIYGTGTSGANVLTF. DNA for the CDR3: TGTGCCAGCAGCTCCATCTACGGGACAGGGACTTCGGGGGCCAACGTCCTGACTTTC.